The next 32 T cell receptor beta chains were all read from a single sample in a study of blood T cell repertoires in COVID-19 (dated by TCRdb to the early 2020s). Library construction relied on the immunoSEQ multiplex PCR assay. The source is immuneACCESS, and TCRdb retained only in-frame sequences with V and J called. Part of the clones is not carried over; for the studies checked, unresolved V genes explain less than half of this, and the remainder is unexplained. This sample gives approximately 89,000 clones in total; 70% to 90% of them show up just once. The ten top clones hold about 4.2% of the sample. The sample comprised peripheral blood. These receptors originate from a man between 65 and 79 years old with acute or convalescent COVID-19.

This chain connects TRBV10-1 to TRBJ2-3; tentative D call: TRBD2 (5 bases). V dropped 2 bases and J dropped 2 bases, with 5 bases sitting between them. The CDR3 has 13 residues. Looked up from germline, CDR1 is WNHNN and CDR2 is SYGVQD (reference sequence). The CDR3 sequence: CASSEDYTDTQYF. The CDR3 DNA is TGCGCCAGCAGTGAGGACTACACAGATACGCAGTATTTT.

The gene calls are TRBV5-1 and TRBJ1-5, with TRBD1 identical over 9 bases. Germline loops: CDR1 SGHRS, CDR2 YFSETQ. This CDR3 is built from 15 residues. Trimming cost V 4 bases and J 4 bases; bases outside gene matches: 6. The chain's CDR3 is CASSLGTGRNQPQHF. DNA for the CDR3: TGCGCCAGCAGCCTTGGGACAGGGAGAAATCAGCCCCAGCATTTT.

The rearrangement uses TRBV6-2 or TRBV6-3 and TRBJ1-4, with unresolved D. The CDR3 consists of 15 residues. V shed 4 bases and J shed 1 base, with 10 bases lying between them. Germline V gene sequence: CDR1 MNHEY, CDR2 SVGEGT. CDR3 region: CASSSAGETNEKLFF. CDR3 nucleotide sequence: TGTGCCAGCAGTTCCGCCGGGGAAACTAATGAAAAACTGTTTTTT.

The rearrangement uses TRBV5-1 and TRBJ1-2, with D perhaps matching TRBD1 (6 bases). This CDR3 has 15 amino acids. In germline, CDR1 is SGHRS, CDR2 YFSETQ. V lost 0 bases and J 4 bases, leaving 13 bases between the germline ends. CDR3 in DNA: TGCGCCAGCAGCTTGGCCCCTGAAGGGGGCTATGGCTACACCTTC. This translates into CASSLAPEGGYGYTF. Variable domain in full (rest from reference TRBV5-1 and TRBJ1-2): KAGVTQTPRYLIKTRGQQVTLSCSPISGHRSVSWYQQTPGQGLQFLFEYFSETQRNKGNFPGRFSGRQFSNSRSEMNVSTLELGDSALYLCASSLAPEGGYGYTFGSGTRLTVV.

This clone was seen once. The chain is built from TRBV27 and TRBJ1-2; D is undetermined. The CDR3 totals 16 residues. The germline V gene encodes CDR1 MNHEY and CDR2 SMNVEV (reference sequence). V was cut by 2 bases and J by 4 bases, with 17 bases left in between. CDR3 bases: TGTGCCAGCAGTTTAAGTGCCCAGAATACCCTCTATGGCTACACCTTC. Translation gives CASSLSAQNTLYGYTF.

The V and J genes are TRBV10-2 and TRBJ1-2; unclear D gene. Trimming removed 6 bases at V and 1 base at J, with 9 bases between. This CDR3 has 13 amino acids. Germline CDR1 and CDR2: WSHSY and SAAADI. The CDR3 protein is CASSPTSNYGYTF. CDR3 bases: TGCGCCAGCAGCCCGACAAGTAACTATGGCTACACCTTC.

The chain joins TRBV2 to TRBJ1-1; 7 nucleotides align to TRBD1. After removal of 1 base from V and 1 base from J, the junction contained 3 bases not matched to a gene. CDR3 length: 15 residues. The V gene's germline CDR1 is SNHLY and CDR2 FYNNEI. CDR3 sequence (DNA): TGTGCCAGCAGTGAAGGCCGGACAGGGAACACTGAAGCTTTCTTT. Amino acids: CASSEGRTGNTEAFF.

The rearrangement links TRBV12-3 or TRBV12-4 to TRBJ1-6; D is ambiguous. Trimming shortened V by 5 bases and J by 10 bases, and 12 bases separated the two germline ends. This CDR3 has 13 amino acids. CDR3 coding DNA: TGTGCCAGCAGTCTAACAGCGGGGTCACCCCTCCACTTT. Encoded protein: CASSLTAGSPLHF.

The chain combines TRBV10-3 with TRBJ2-3; the D gene is possibly TRBD1 (5 bases). The V gene's germline CDR1 is ENHRY and CDR2 SYGVKD. V was pared by 3 bases and J by 5 bases, with 18 bases between. The CDR3 is 16 residues long. The CDR3 nucleotides are TGTGCCATCAGTGATCCTGACAGCCCGACAGTAGATACGCAGTATTTT. Translating gives CAISDPDSPTVDTQYF.

J is TRBJ1-3 and V is TRBV10-2; D is possibly TRBD1 (6 bases). CDR1 is WSHSY and CDR2 is SAAADI in the germline V gene. The CDR3 is made up of 14 amino acids. Deletions cut 6 bases from V and 6 bases from J, with 15 bases between. CDR3 DNA sequence: TGCGCCAGCAGATCTACAGGGAAGGAAAACACCATATATTTT. Amino acid sequence: CASRSTGKENTIYF.

The V gene is TRBV6-5, the J gene TRBJ1-1; no clear D gene. The CDR3 runs to 15 residues. Germline CDR1 is MNHEY and CDR2 is SVGAGI. V shed 2 bases and J shed 0 bases, with 10 bases lying between them. This chain's CDR3 is CASSYGPGMNTEAFF. The CDR3 coding sequence is TGTGCCAGCAGTTACGGTCCGGGAATGAACACTGAAGCTTTCTTT.

The chain uses TRBV14 and TRBJ2-1; no clear D gene. The CDR3 spans 13 residues. Trimming stripped 1 base from V and 7 bases from J, with 8 bases between. Germline V gives CDR1 SGHDN, CDR2 FVKESK. The CDR3 is CASSQVLGNEQFF. The CDR3 DNA sequence: TGTGCCAGCAGCCAAGTCCTCGGTAATGAGCAGTTCTTC.

The gene calls are TRBV9 and TRBJ2-2, with TRBD2 identical over 13 bases. This CDR3 region has 17 residues. Trimming took 3 bases from V and 1 from J; bases not matched to a gene: 3. From germline, CDR1 is SGDLS and CDR2 YYNGEE. The DNA of the CDR3 is TGTGCCAGCAGCGACCGACTAGCGGGGGGGAACACCGGGGAGCTGTTTTTT. Residues: CASSDRLAGGNTGELFF.

As DNA, the CDR3 is TGTGCCAGCAAACCTCCTAGCGGGGGGGCCAGGTCCTACAATGAGCAGTTCTTC. The encoded protein is CASKPPSGGARSYNEQFF. The chain links TRBV27 to TRBJ2-1; 12 bases match TRBD2. There are 18 residues in the CDR3. Trimming took 7 bases from V and 1 from J; bases not matched to a gene: 11. From germline, CDR1 is MNHEY and CDR2 SMNVEV (reference sequence).

The chain couples TRBV4-1 to TRBJ2-2; 7 bases agree with TRBD1. The CDR3 consists of 15 residues. Germline V gene lookup returns CDR1 MGHRA and CDR2 YSYEKL. The junction had 10 bases not matched to a gene; V was cut back by 6 bases and J by 6 bases. DNA for the CDR3: TGCGCCAGCAGACCCGGGACAGTACTTTCCGGGGAGCTGTTTTTT. Protein product: CASRPGTVLSGELFF.

The CDR3 sequence: CASSLGGNSYEQYF. The CDR3 bases are TGTGCCAGCAGCTTGGGCGGCAACTCCTACGAGCAGTACTTC. V is TRBV5-6 and J is TRBJ2-7, with unresolved D. Germline CDR1 is SGHDT and CDR2 is YYEEEE. The CDR3 spans 14 residues. V was trimmed by 0 bases and J by 0 bases, leaving 7 bases between them.

This chain links TRBV5-8 with TRBJ1-1; no clear D gene. The V gene's germline CDR1 is SGHTS and CDR2 YDEGEE. The CDR3 runs 16 residues. Trimming cost V 1 base and J 0 bases, with 13 bases left between them. CDR3 protein: CASSLLDADMNTEAFF. As DNA, the CDR3 is TGTGCCAGCAGCTTGTTAGACGCCGACATGAACACTGAAGCTTTCTTT.

This clone was seen a single time. The DNA for the CDR3 is TGTGCCAGCAGCTTGCGGGGATTGGCTGAAGCTTTCTTT. Amino acid sequence: CASSLRGLAEAFF. This chain uses TRBV5-4 with TRBJ1-1; no clear D gene. The CDR3 is made up of 13 amino acids. The germline V gene has CDR1 SGHNT and CDR2 YYREEE (reference sequence). V lost 1 base, J lost 6 bases, and 10 bases lay in between.

CDR3 nucleotides: TGTGCCAGCAGCTTTCTTCGAGATACGCAGTATTTT. Translating it yields CASSFLRDTQYF. The V call is TRBV7-2, the J call TRBJ2-3; D is unclear. The CDR3 runs 12 residues. V was shortened by 3 bases and J by 5 bases, with 6 bases between the two germline ends. CDR1 SGHTA and CDR2 FQGNSA come from the germline V gene. Based on the CDR3 plus reference TRBV7-2 and TRBJ2-3, the full variable domain is GAGVSQSPSNKVTEKGKDVELRCDPISGHTALYWYRQSLGQGLEFLIYFQGNSAPDKSGLPSDRFSAERTGGSVSTLTIQRTQQEDSAVYLCASSFLRDTQYFGPGTRLTVL.

CDR3 nucleotide sequence: TGTGCCACCAGCAGAGATCTCAGCAGGGTCTACGAGCAGTACGTC. Encoded protein: CATSRDLSRVYEQYV. The chain is built from TRBV15 and TRBJ2-7; TRBD1 is a possible D gene (5 bases). There are 15 residues in the CDR3. V was trimmed by 0 bases and J by 3 bases, leaving 12 bases between them. Germline V gives CDR1 LNHNV, CDR2 YYDKDF (reference sequence).

V usage is TRBV9 and J usage is TRBJ2-7, with 8 bases aligning to TRBD1. CDR3 length equals 17 residues. With 2 bases clipped from V and 5 bases from J, the junction kept 15 bases outside the gene matches. Germline values: CDR1 SGDLS, CDR2 YYNGEE. CDR3 bases: TGTGCCAGCAGCGTGGACCCGCAGCAGGGGGCGAAGAACGAGCAGTACTTC. It encodes CASSVDPQQGAKNEQYF.

The chain recombines TRBV5-5 with TRBJ2-2; no definite D call. The CDR3 sequence is 15 residues long. CDR1 and CDR2 (germline): SGHKS, YYEKEE (reference sequence). V shed 4 bases and J shed 2 bases, with 12 bases lying between them. Written as DNA, the CDR3 is TGTGCCAGCAGCATCGACACCCCTAACACCGGGGAGCTGTTTTTT. This codes for CASSIDTPNTGELFF. Complete variable domain (other parts from reference TRBV5-5 and TRBJ2-2): DAGVTQSPTHLIKTRGQQVTLRCSPISGHKSVSWYQQVLGQGPQFIFQYYEKEERGRGNFPDRFSARQFPNYSSELNVNALLLGDSALYLCASSIDTPNTGELFFGEGSRLTVL.

The rearrangement links TRBV3-1 (or the pseudogene TRBV3-2) to TRBJ1-6; 7 bases map to TRBD1. The length of the CDR3 is 16 residues. CDR1 is LGHDT, CDR2 YNNKEL, per germline (reference sequence). V was clipped by 4 bases and J by 7 bases; unmatched bases: 10. The CDR3 loop is CASSLSGGQVNSPLHF. CDR3 nucleotide sequence: TGTGCCAGCAGCCTCAGTGGAGGACAGGTGAATTCACCCCTCCACTTT.

The gene calls are TRBV9 and TRBJ1-4; the match to TRBD1 covers 9 bases. This CDR3 comprises 17 residues. Germline values: CDR1 SGDLS, CDR2 YYNGEE. The V gene end was trimmed by 4 bases and the J gene end by 0 bases; junction bases not matched to a gene: 7. CDR3 DNA sequence: TGTGCCAGCAGCCCCGGACAGGGGCCCGCAACTAATGAAAAACTGTTTTTT. Translating gives CASSPGQGPATNEKLFF.

Only one count was recorded for this clone. The V call is TRBV29-1, the J call TRBJ2-2, with 8 bases fitting TRBD1. From germline, CDR1 is SQVTM and CDR2 ANQGSEA. The length of the CDR3 is 13 residues. After removal of 4 bases from V and 7 bases from J, the junction contained 5 bases not matched to a gene. In nucleotides, the CDR3 is TGCAGCGTTGCGACAGGGGCAAGCGGGGAGCTGTTTTTT. It yields the protein CSVATGASGELFF.

This clone was counted a few times. The rearrangement uses TRBV27 and TRBJ1-2; D possibly corresponds to TRBD1 (5 bases). The CDR3 extends over 13 amino acids. The V gene's germline CDR1 is MNHEY and CDR2 SMNVEV (reference sequence). V lost 6 bases, J lost 8 bases, and 16 bases lay in between. Written as DNA, the CDR3 is TGTGCCAGCAGGCGTGACAGCTTGCAGGGCTACACCTTC. It translates to CASRRDSLQGYTF.

The rearrangement uses TRBV5-6 and TRBJ1-5; 8 bases line up with TRBD1. The CDR3 is 16 amino acids. Germline V gives CDR1 SGHDT, CDR2 YYEEEE. With 4 bases clipped from V and 3 bases from J, the junction kept 9 bases outside the gene matches. The CDR3 region has the DNA TGTGCCAGCAGCGTGTCCAGGGGGCGCCCCAATCAGCCCCAGCATTTT. It encodes CASSVSRGRPNQPQHF.

This chain uses TRBV27 with TRBJ1-2, with a tentative D call TRBD1 (5 bases). The CDR3 consists of 16 residues. Between the trimmed V and J ends, which lost 6 bases and 3 bases, there was a span of 20 bases. Germline assignment: CDR1 MNHEY and CDR2 SMNVEV (reference sequence). The CDR3 loop is CASSPGGVLWDYGYTF. The CDR3 DNA is TGTGCCAGCAGCCCTGGGGGGGTACTGTGGGACTATGGCTACACCTTC.

The rearrangement joins TRBV5-1 to TRBJ1-4, with D possibly TRBD1 on 5 matching bases. Germline assignment: CDR1 SGHRS and CDR2 YFSETQ. V was shortened by 4 bases and J by 7 bases, with 17 bases between the two germline ends. The CDR3 extends over 15 amino acids. The CDR3 DNA reads as TGCGCCAGCAGCCTAACAGGCCTCGCTCGTGAAAAACTGTTTTTT. Translating gives CASSLTGLAREKLFF.

The V call is TRBV6-5, the J call TRBJ1-2, with TRBD1 matching over 8 bases. The CDR3 is 13 amino acids. V lost 11 bases and J lost 2; bases outside the gene matches: 7. Germline V gene lookup returns CDR1 MNHEY and CDR2 SVGAGI. The CDR3 DNA reads as TGTGCCGGGCACAGGGGGGGCAACTATGGCTACACCTTC. Residues: CAGHRGGNYGYTF.

This chain links TRBV5-1 with TRBJ1-1; tentatively, D is TRBD1 (6 bases). Germline CDR1 reads SGHRS; CDR2 reads YFSETQ. This CDR3 region has 14 residues. The germline V and J ends were trimmed by 0 bases and 1 base, with 7 bases remaining between them. CDR3 region: CASSLDRANTEAFF. DNA for the CDR3: TGCGCCAGCAGCTTGGACAGGGCGAACACTGAAGCTTTCTTT.

DNA of the CDR3: TGTGCCAGCAGCCAAGATCGGGACAGGGGGTTTGGTGAAAAACTGTTTTTT. This codes for CASSQDRDRGFGEKLFF. The rearrangement uses TRBV3-1 (or the pseudogene TRBV3-2) and TRBJ1-4, with 11 nucleotides matching TRBD1. This CDR3 has 17 residues. The germline V gene encodes CDR1 LGHDT and CDR2 YNNKEL (reference sequence). V lost 0 bases and J lost 7; bases outside the gene matches: 7.